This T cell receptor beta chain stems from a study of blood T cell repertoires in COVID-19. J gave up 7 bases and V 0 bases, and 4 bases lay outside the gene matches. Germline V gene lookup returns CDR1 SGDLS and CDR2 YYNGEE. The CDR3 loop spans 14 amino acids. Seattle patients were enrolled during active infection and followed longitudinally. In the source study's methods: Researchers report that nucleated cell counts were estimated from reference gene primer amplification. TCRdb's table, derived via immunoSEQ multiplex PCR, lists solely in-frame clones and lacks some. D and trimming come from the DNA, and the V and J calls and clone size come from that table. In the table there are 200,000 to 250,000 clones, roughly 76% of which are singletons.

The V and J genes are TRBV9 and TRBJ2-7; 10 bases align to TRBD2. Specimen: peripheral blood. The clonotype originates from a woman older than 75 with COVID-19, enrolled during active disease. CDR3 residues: CASSVGLAGEEQYF. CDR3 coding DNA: TGTGCCAGCAGCGTAGGTCTAGCGGGAGAGGAGCAGTACTTC.